This entry concerns a single T cell receptor (beta chain). CDR1 is SGHDN and CDR2 is FVKESK in the germline V gene. The CDR3 covers 15 residues. The entry originates in a study of T cells expressing NK-cell markers. TCRdb reanalyzed the 5' RACE reads, giving one entry per CDR3 protein sequence and no DNA. This sample's table reports a few hundred thousand distinct CDR3 sequences. This receptor was identified in a man between 18 and 35 years old in good health. Input material: blood T cells: a sorted CD56 or NKG2C T cell subset, CD4+ or CD8+ T cells, or bulk PBMC T cells (not recorded which). The rearrangement links TRBV14 to TRBJ1-2. The CDR3: CASSQEFRQEDGYTF.